This note documents a single T cell receptor (beta chain) sequence. Germline values: CDR1 SNHLY, CDR2 FYNNEI. CDR3 length: 15 residues. With 8 bases clipped from V and 5 bases from J, the junction kept 13 bases outside the gene matches. The record originates from a study of blood T cell repertoires in COVID-19. Background on the study: Acute and convalescent COVID-19 specimens originated in the United States, Italy and Spain. PBMCs, B-cell-depleted T cells, or T cells provided the cDNA or gDNA that made up the material.

As originally analysed: For nucleated cells, counts were estimated from reference gene primer amplification. Assay: immunoSEQ multiplex PCR; the TCRdb copy retains only in-frame clones and omits some. The D gene and trimming were derived from the DNA, and the V and J assignments and clone size from that table. The sample holds roughly 130,000 clones, around 80% seen once. The clonotype was recovered from an older man with acute or convalescent COVID-19. The material sequenced was peripheral blood. The genes are TRBV2 and TRBJ2-5, with 8 bases that match TRBD1. DNA for the CDR3: TGTGCCAGCGCCTGGGACAGGTCAACAGAGGAGACCCAGTACTTC. It encodes CASAWDRSTEETQYF.